A single sample is the source of the 5 T cell receptor beta chains below, sequenced in a study of cytomegalovirus exposure and HLA in healthy donors. This PCR relied on a set of 60 Vbeta primers and 13 Jbeta primers. The repertoire was sequenced with immunoSEQ multiplex PCR; TCRdb's copy has only in-frame clones and lacks some. Of over 150,000 clones listed, roughly three quarters are singletons. The material sequenced was PBMCs. Receptors were obtained from a male donor in good health and CMV-seropositive.

The V gene is TRBV6-1, the J gene TRBJ2-1; D is uncertain. The CDR3 is 12 amino acids. Trimming removed 2 bases at V and 7 bases at J, with 6 bases between. CDR1 is MNHNS and CDR2 is SASEGT in the germline V gene. The CDR3 nucleotides read TGTGCCAGCAGTGAAATCGGGAATGAGCAGTTCTTC. It translates to CASSEIGNEQFF.

This chain links TRBV7-9 with TRBJ1-2; D is undetermined. Germline-derived CDR1 and CDR2 are SEHNR and FQNEAQ (reference sequence). The CDR3 is 15 amino acids. The germline V and J ends were trimmed by 7 bases and 6 bases, with 21 bases remaining between them. The CDR3 nucleotides read TGTGCCAGCACCTCAGCAAGTGGGCCCGTAGATGGCTACACCTTC. As protein: CASTSASGPVDGYTF. The full variable domain, its missing parts supplied by reference TRBV7-9 and TRBJ1-2, is DTGVSQNPRHKITKRGQNVTFRCDPISEHNRLYWYRQTLGQGPEFLTYFQNEAQLEKSRLLSDRFSAERPKGSFSTLEIQRTEQGDSAMYLCASTSASGPVDGYTFGSGTRLTVV.

V and J are TRBV4-3 and TRBJ1-6, with TRBD1 identical over 9 bases. V dropped 0 bases and J dropped 10; count of bases not matched to a gene: 7. In germline, CDR1 is LGHNA, CDR2 YSLEER. The CDR3 is 16 residues long. The CDR3 bases are TGCGCCAGCAGCCAAGACTTGGGACAGGGAGGCTCACCCCTCCACTTT. Protein sequence: CASSQDLGQGGSPLHF.

The CDR3 is CASTQTGGGPETQYF. CDR3 nucleotides: TGCGCCAGCACCCAAACGGGAGGGGGGCCGGAGACCCAGTACTTC. The genes are TRBV5-1 and TRBJ2-5; the match to TRBD2 covers 8 bases. From germline, CDR1 is SGHRS and CDR2 YFSETQ. With 6 bases clipped from V and 5 bases from J, the junction kept 12 bases outside the gene matches. The CDR3 has 15 amino acids. Supplemented by reference TRBV5-1 and TRBJ2-5, the full variable domain reads KAGVTQTPRYLIKTRGQQVTLSCSPISGHRSVSWYQQTPGQGLQFLFEYFSETQRNKGNFPGRFSGRQFSNSRSEMNVSTLELGDSALYLCASTQTGGGPETQYFGPGTRLLVL.

V and J are TRBV6-5 and TRBJ2-4; TRBD1 aligns across 10 bases. V trimming: 5 bases; J trimming: 6 bases; junction bases outside the gene matches: 4. Germline V gene lookup returns CDR1 MNHEY and CDR2 SVGAGI. The CDR3 has 14 amino acids. The CDR3 reads CASSPDRGPNIQYF. Written as DNA, the CDR3 is TGTGCCAGCAGTCCTGACAGGGGGCCAAACATTCAGTACTTC.